This T cell receptor beta chain was documented in a study of PD-L1 blockade in urothelial cancer. Indicated time point: pretreatment peripheral blood. Assay: immunoSEQ multiplex PCR; the TCRdb copy retains only in-frame clones and omits some. The data show some 74,000 clones, 85% seen once. Looked up from germline, CDR1 is MNHNS and CDR2 is SASEGT. The CDR3 is made up of 14 amino acids. V was trimmed by 4 bases and J by 2 bases, leaving 12 bases between them. The sequence derives from a man between 35 and 55 years old with urothelial cancer. The material sequenced was PBMCs, taken around atezolizumab (anti-PD-L1) treatment. The gene calls are TRBV6-1 and TRBJ2-7, with D perhaps TRBD1 (6 bases). CDR3 sequence (DNA): TGTGCCAGCAGTGTCTACAGGGAAACCTACGAGCAGTACTTC. Translating it yields CASSVYRETYEQYF.